A single sample is the source of the 25 T cell receptor beta chains below, sequenced in a study of blood T cell repertoires in COVID-19. TCRdb's table, derived via immunoSEQ multiplex PCR, lists solely in-frame clones and lacks some. The table includes about 220,000 clones, approximately 85% detected once. The sample comprised peripheral blood. These receptors came from a woman aged 70-85 years with COVID-19, enrolled during active disease.

Written as DNA, the CDR3 is TGTGCCAGCAGTTACCTATTGACAGATACGCAGTATTTT. Translating gives CASSYLLTDTQYF. The rearrangement joins TRBV6-2 or TRBV6-3 to TRBJ2-3, with D unclear. The germline V gene has CDR1 MNHEY and CDR2 SVGEGT. Trimming shortened V by 2 bases and J by 3 bases, and 6 bases separated the two germline ends. This CDR3 is 13 amino acids long.

The V call is TRBV5-1, the J call TRBJ2-5, with 9 bases fitting TRBD2. After removal of 5 bases from V and 0 bases from J, the junction contained 2 bases not matched to a gene. This CDR3 comprises 14 residues. In germline, CDR1 is SGHRS, CDR2 YFSETQ. For the CDR3, the DNA is TGCGCCAGCAGGGCTAGCGGGAACCAAGAGACCCAGTACTTC. Protein: CASRASGNQETQYF.

A remark on this clone: Compared with germline, one end of the junction differs, possibly owing to a read error. The chain recombines TRBV6-1 with TRBJ2-3; the D gene is possibly TRBD1 (5 bases). The CDR3 loop spans 12 amino acids. Germline loops: CDR1 MNHNS, CDR2 SASEGT. The CDR3 nucleotides read TGTGCCAGCAGTGAGTTTCCCGGGCCAGGGAATTTT. Protein product: CASSEFPGPGNF.

The chain has TRBV19 and TRBJ2-7, with D perhaps TRBD2 (6 bases). There are 13 residues in the CDR3. The V gene's germline CDR1 is LNHDA and CDR2 SQIVND (reference sequence). Trimming removed 5 bases from V and 7 bases from J, with 15 bases in between. CDR3 nucleotide sequence: TGTGCCAGTAGTGCGTCGGGAGTATCGGAGCAGTACTTC. Protein product: CASSASGVSEQYF.

The genes are TRBV7-2 and TRBJ1-1; D gene unclear. V was shortened by 0 bases and J by 3 bases, with 11 bases between the two germline ends. The CDR3 consists of 15 residues. Germline V gives CDR1 SGHTA, CDR2 FQGNSA. The CDR3 DNA sequence: TGTGCCAGCAGCTTAGCCACAGCACAATACACTGAAGCTTTCTTT. It specifies CASSLATAQYTEAFF. Drawing the rest from reference TRBV7-2 and TRBJ1-1, the complete variable domain is GAGVSQSPSNKVTEKGKDVELRCDPISGHTALYWYRQSLGQGLEFLIYFQGNSAPDKSGLPSDRFSAERTGGSVSTLTIQRTQQEDSAVYLCASSLATAQYTEAFFGQGTRLTVV.

The chain combines TRBV10-1 with TRBJ2-3; the match to TRBD2 covers 16 bases. This CDR3 comprises 18 residues. V shed 5 bases and J 5 bases; nucleotides not matched to a gene: 10. Germline V lookup: CDR1 WNHNN, CDR2 SYGVQD (reference sequence). The CDR3 DNA sequence: TGCGCCAGCAGTCCCGGGACTAGCGGGAGGGGGTATGAAGATACGCAGTATTTT. Its translation: CASSPGTSGRGYEDTQYF.

This clone has just a few counts. The chain links TRBV7-9 to TRBJ1-3, with a possible D match to TRBD1 (5 bases). V dropped 5 bases and J dropped 2 bases, with 13 bases sitting between them. The CDR3 is 15 amino acids. CDR1 and CDR2 (germline): SEHNR, FQNEAQ (reference sequence). The DNA for the CDR3 is TGTGCCAGCAGCCCGGACACCTTAACTGGAAACACCATATATTTT. Translation: CASSPDTLTGNTIYF.

This rearrangement joins TRBV28 to TRBJ1-3; no clear D gene. The CDR3 has 16 residues. Germline V gene lookup returns CDR1 MDHEN and CDR2 SYDVKM. Deletions cut 5 bases from V and 0 bases from J, with 14 bases between. This CDR3 is CASSPPIGLSGNTIYF. CDR3 sequence (DNA): TGTGCCAGCAGTCCCCCGATTGGCCTCTCTGGAAACACCATATATTTT.

CDR3 sequence (DNA): TGTGCCAGCGCCTGGCGGGAGGGAGACGAGCAGTACTTC. Translating gives CASAWREGDEQYF. This chain uses TRBV4-2 with TRBJ2-7; 9 nucleotides agree with TRBD2. With 8 bases clipped from V and 5 bases from J, the junction kept 7 bases outside the gene matches. This CDR3 contains 13 residues. CDR1 and CDR2 from the germline V gene are LGHNA and YNFKEQ.

The rearrangement uses TRBV29-1 and TRBJ2-5, with 9 bases that match TRBD1. After removal of 5 bases from V and 2 bases from J, the junction contained 6 bases not matched to a gene. CDR3 length: 14 residues. Germline-derived CDR1 and CDR2 are SQVTM and ANQGSEA. CDR3 loop: CSVTRDRVQETQYF. The CDR3, as DNA: TGCAGCGTTACCCGGGACAGGGTACAAGAGACCCAGTACTTC.

The count of this clone is one. The rearrangement joins TRBV7-8 to TRBJ1-2; TRBD1 is a possible D gene (5 bases). The germline V gene encodes CDR1 SGHVS and CDR2 FQNEAQ. V lost 5 bases and J lost 2, with 9 bases in between. The CDR3 spans 13 residues. CDR3 in DNA: TGTGCCAGCAGCCTGACAGTCAACTATGGCTACACCTTC. Translation gives CASSLTVNYGYTF.

The V gene is TRBV7-2, the J gene TRBJ2-7, with a weak D call TRBD2 (6 bases). Germline CDR1 SGHTA, CDR2 FQGNSA. CDR3 length: 15 amino acids. The V end lost 0 bases, the J end lost 4 bases, and 13 bases lay between the germline ends. The CDR3 reads CASSLAGGTGYEQYF. CDR3 sequence (DNA): TGTGCCAGCAGCTTAGCGGGAGGAACCGGGTACGAGCAGTACTTC.

This clone was seen a few times. The chain couples TRBV7-2 to TRBJ2-7; 7 bases match TRBD2. Germline V lookup: CDR1 SGHTA, CDR2 FQGNSA. This CDR3 comprises 15 residues. V shed 4 bases, J shed 2 bases, and the junction held 8 bases outside the gene matches. The chain's CDR3 is CASSSSSGTTYEQYF. The CDR3 DNA sequence: TGTGCCAGCAGCTCTTCCAGCGGGACCACCTACGAGCAGTACTTC.

V usage is TRBV2 and J usage is TRBJ1-1; tentative D call: TRBD1 (5 bases). The CDR3 totals 14 residues. The V and J ends lost 4 bases and 1 base respectively, with 10 bases between them. Germline values: CDR1 SNHLY, CDR2 FYNNEI. This chain's CDR3 is CASSVTGPNTEAFF. The CDR3 nucleotides read TGTGCCAGCAGTGTTACAGGCCCGAACACTGAAGCTTTCTTT.

This clone occurred once. The rearrangement links TRBV2 to TRBJ1-4; D might be TRBD1 (5 bases). Trimming shortened V by 5 bases and J by 7 bases, and 14 bases separated the two germline ends. The germline CDR1 and CDR2 sequences are SNHLY and FYNNEI. This CDR3 spans 14 amino acids. This chain's CDR3 is CASSKQGVFEKLFF. CDR3 coding DNA: TGTGCCAGCAGTAAGCAGGGTGTATTTGAAAAACTGTTTTTT. The full variable domain, with the rest looked up from reference TRBV2 and TRBJ1-4, is EPEVTQTPSHQVTQMGQEVILRCVPISNHLYFYWYRQILGQKVEFLVSFYNNEISEKSEIFDDQFSVERPDGSNFTLKIRSTKLEDSAMYFCASSKQGVFEKLFFGSGTQLSVL.

The chain couples TRBV7-2 to TRBJ2-3; TRBD2 is a possible D gene (6 bases). The CDR3 covers 16 residues. From germline, CDR1 is SGHTA and CDR2 FQGNSA. Trimming cost V 1 base and J 2 bases, with 13 bases left between them. The CDR3 sequence is CASSLGVSGYTDTQYF. CDR3 sequence (DNA): TGTGCCAGCAGCTTAGGCGTTAGCGGTTACACAGATACGCAGTATTTT.

The rearrangement uses TRBV5-4 and TRBJ2-2; 9 bases are a match to TRBD1. With V trimmed by 5 bases and J by 6 bases, 11 bases remained unmatched. The CDR3 consists of 16 residues. Germline-derived CDR1 and CDR2 are SGHNT and YYREEE (reference sequence). The CDR3 sequence is CASSSRGQGSAGELFF. The DNA of the CDR3 is TGTGCCAGCAGTTCTAGGGGACAGGGTTCAGCCGGGGAGCTGTTTTTT.

Details on this clone: This specimen includes other DNA sequences encoding the same CDR3. The rearrangement links TRBV3-1 (or the pseudogene TRBV3-2) to TRBJ1-1; D is perhaps TRBD1 (6 bases). Germline V CDR1 and CDR2: LGHDT, YNNKEL (reference sequence). The CDR3 consists of 14 residues. V was pared by 3 bases and J by 1 base, with 9 bases between. CDR3 in DNA: TGTGCCAGCAGCCAGAGGGGGGGGAACACTGAAGCTTTCTTT. Translating it yields CASSQRGGNTEAFF.

This sequence joins TRBV5-4 and TRBJ1-6; TRBD1 aligns across 7 bases. Germline CDR1 is SGHNT and CDR2 is YYREEE (reference sequence). The CDR3 sequence is 17 residues long. After removal of 4 bases from V and 7 bases from J, the junction contained 14 bases not matched to a gene. Written as DNA, the CDR3 is TGTGCCAGCAGCAGCCGTACGGGACAGTTGACGAATTCACCCCTCCACTTT. Protein sequence: CASSSRTGQLTNSPLHF.

The rearrangement joins TRBV18 to TRBJ1-2; D remains unclear. The CDR3 length is 14 residues. The V end lost 2 bases, the J end lost 10 bases, and 17 bases lay between the germline ends. The germline gives CDR1 KGHSH, CDR2 LQKENI. The CDR3, as DNA: TGTGCCAGCTCACCAGGAGGAGTACTGTCTTACTACACCTTC. This sequence encodes CASSPGGVLSYYTF.

The chain uses TRBV28 and TRBJ1-5, with 7 bases lining up with TRBD1. The ends lost 6 bases at V and 11 bases at J; junction bases unmatched: 10. Germline V gene data show CDR1 as MDHEN and CDR2 as SYDVKM. The CDR3 extends over 13 amino acids. CDR3 loop: CASSRDSPSAQHF. CDR3 DNA sequence: TGTGCCAGCAGCCGGGACAGCCCCTCGGCCCAGCATTTT.

The CDR3 here is CASSSREGTEAFF. The CDR3 bases are TGTGCCAGCAGCTCTAGGGAGGGCACTGAAGCTTTCTTT. The chain employs TRBV6-1 and TRBJ1-1; no reliable D call. V was pared by 6 bases and J by 4 bases, with 12 bases between. This CDR3 is 13 amino acids long. From germline, CDR1 is MNHNS and CDR2 SASEGT.

CDR3 DNA sequence: TGTGCCTGGAGTGTACATCTAGCGGGAGACGAGCAGTACTTC. Translating gives CAWSVHLAGDEQYF. The rearrangement links TRBV30 to TRBJ2-7; 10 positions match TRBD2. Losses at the gene ends were 0 bases for V and 5 bases for J; bases not matched to a gene: 4. In germline, CDR1 is GTSNPN, CDR2 SVGIG (reference sequence). The CDR3 spans 14 residues. Full variable domain (outside the CDR3, taken from reference TRBV30 and TRBJ2-7): SQTIHQWPATLVQPVGSPLSLECTVEGTSNPNLYWYRQAAGRGLQLLFYSVGIGQISSEVPQNLSASRPQDRQFILSSKKLLLSDSGFYLCAWSVHLAGDEQYFGPGTRLTVT.

This CDR3 reads CASSPHLTRDEKLFF. In DNA form, the CDR3 reads TGTGCCAGCAGCCCTCATCTCACGCGGGATGAAAAACTGTTTTTT. This rearrangement joins TRBV6-2 or TRBV6-3 to TRBJ1-4; unclear D gene. V lost 6 bases and J 6 bases, leaving 17 bases between the germline ends. CDR3 length: 15 amino acids. Per the germline V gene, CDR1 is MNHEY and CDR2 is SVGEGT.

The chain uses TRBV28 and TRBJ1-2, with no clear D. Germline V gives CDR1 MDHEN, CDR2 SYDVKM. The CDR3 is 13 residues long. The V and J ends lost 6 bases and 3 bases respectively, with 11 bases between them. Here the CDR3 reads CASREPGDYGYTF. The CDR3 DNA reads as TGTGCCAGCAGAGAACCGGGAGACTATGGCTACACCTTC.